This T cell receptor beta chain was obtained from a study of OX40 agonist ivuxolimab in advanced cancers. Overall study findings and caveats: Some of the nonresponding patients also showed low levels of normalized T-cell clonal expansion.

The table came from immunoSEQ multiplex PCR; TCRdb's copy has only in-frame clones and leaves some out. The sample consists of tens of thousands of clones, around 83% of them appearing once. On this clone: What it binds is unknown.

Material: CD4+ or CD8+ T cells sorted from blood, obtained in a trial of the OX40 agonist ivuxolimab. The TCR was taken from an adult with an advanced solid tumor such as melanoma, head and neck, liver or kidney cancer.

CDR3: CASGRQGGNTEAFF. The CDR3 bases are TGTGCCAGCGGGAGACAGGGGGGGAACACTGAAGCTTTCTTT. The V and J genes are TRBV28 and TRBJ1-1; 9 nucleotides line up with TRBD1. Germline V CDR1 and CDR2: MDHEN, SYDVKM. CDR3 length: 14 amino acids. Losses at the gene ends were 8 bases for V and 1 base for J; bases not matched to a gene: 5.